This T cell receptor (beta chain) was recorded in a study of blood T cell repertoires in COVID-19. Study context: Samples came from the United States, Italy and Spain, spanning acute and convalescent COVID-19.

This CDR3 has 16 amino acids. The J segment lost 7 bases and the V segment lost 0 bases, leaving 7 bases of the junction unmatched. CDR1 is ENHRY and CDR2 is SYGVKD in the germline V gene. Only in-frame clones appear in the TCRdb table, and some are missing; sequencing was by immunoSEQ multiplex PCR. Of over 300,000 clones detected, approximately 90% appear once; the ten largest clones hold approximately 5%. Sample: PBMCs or T cells enriched from blood (not recorded which). The chain employs TRBV10-3 and TRBJ2-1, with 9 positions matching TRBD2. This TCR was sampled from a woman aged 25 to 45 who had recovered from COVID-19. The DNA for the CDR3 is TGTGCCATCAGTGAGTCCTTGGCGGGGGGGCTGAATGAGCAGTTCTTC. Translating it yields CAISESLAGGLNEQFF.